Listed here are 21 T cell receptor beta chains from one sample, sequenced in a study of Ad26.COV2.S vaccination and SARS-CoV-2 variants. The treatment: some 20 received Ad26.COV2.S at low or high dose, single or two shots; roughly 5 received placebo; per-sample allocation not given. On day 63 after the first injection, vaccine and placebo recipients gave samples. The data were produced by immunoSEQ multiplex PCR, yet TCRdb's version contains in-frame clones alone and is incomplete. The sample holds roughly 380,000 clones, around nine tenths seen once. Specimen: peripheral blood, collected in a trial of Ad26.COV2.S vaccine versus placebo. The origin of the receptors is a person between 18 and 60 years old who received the Ad26.COV2.S COVID-19 vaccine or a placebo.

This chain uses TRBV14 with TRBJ2-1; no reliable D call. The ends were cut back, 4 bases at V and 4 bases at J, with 8 bases in the middle. Germline CDR1 is SGHDN and CDR2 is FVKESK. This CDR3 comprises 13 residues. The CDR3 sequence is CASSRYKYNEQFF. CDR3 DNA: TGTGCCAGCAGCCGCTACAAGTACAATGAGCAGTTCTTC.

V and J are TRBV5-5 and TRBJ2-4; TRBD1 is a possible D gene (6 bases). Germline lookup yields CDR1 SGHKS and CDR2 YYEKEE (reference sequence). CDR3 length equals 13 residues. Trimming removed 2 bases from V and 4 bases from J, with 7 bases in between. CDR3 DNA sequence: TGTGCCAGCAGCTTCGGACAGAAAAACATTCAGTACTTC. As protein: CASSFGQKNIQYF. Combining the CDR3 with reference TRBV5-5 and TRBJ2-4 gives the whole variable domain DAGVTQSPTHLIKTRGQQVTLRCSPISGHKSVSWYQQVLGQGPQFIFQYYEKEERGRGNFPDRFSARQFPNYSSELNVNALLLGDSALYLCASSFGQKNIQYFGAGTRLSVL.

The chain combines TRBV6-4 with TRBJ2-5, with TRBD1 matching over 8 bases. V was pared by 3 bases and J by 4 bases, with 19 bases of the junction left unmatched. This CDR3 contains 19 residues. Per the germline V gene, CDR1 is MRHNA and CDR2 is SNTAGT. The CDR3 DNA follows: TGTGCCAGCAGTGAAAATAAGAGGACAGGGATGAGTTTGAGAGAGACCCAGTACTTC. Translated: CASSENKRTGMSLRETQYF.

The gene calls are TRBV19 and TRBJ1-2; TRBD1 is a possible D gene (6 bases). The V gene's germline CDR1 is LNHDA and CDR2 SQIVND (reference sequence). The CDR3 contains 14 residues. V was cut by 2 bases and J by 4 bases, with 11 bases left in between. The CDR3 sequence is CASSISGQIYGYTF. The CDR3 DNA sequence: TGTGCCAGTAGTATATCCGGACAGATCTATGGCTACACCTTC.

The chain recombines TRBV19 with TRBJ2-3; 14 nucleotides line up with TRBD2. V lost 3 bases to trimming and J lost 1 base; unmatched junction nucleotides: 6. CDR3 length: 18 residues. From germline, CDR1 is LNHDA and CDR2 SQIVND (reference sequence). CDR3 nucleotide sequence: TGTGCCAGTAGTATGGGACTAGCGGGGGCCCCTGGCACAGATACGCAGTATTTT. Its protein is CASSMGLAGAPGTDTQYF.

V gene TRBV9 combines with J gene TRBJ1-2, with D uncertain. The V end lost 0 bases, the J end lost 8 bases, and 17 bases lay between the germline ends. The CDR3 is 15 residues long. Germline CDR1 SGDLS, CDR2 YYNGEE. The CDR3 loop is CASSVDGNWEDGYTF. The CDR3 bases are TGTGCCAGCAGCGTAGACGGCAATTGGGAGGACGGCTACACCTTC. Full variable domain (rest looked up from reference TRBV9 and TRBJ1-2): DSGVTQTPKHLITATGQRVTLRCSPRSGDLSVYWYQQSLDQGLQFLIQYYNGEERAKGNILERFSAQQFPDLHSELNLSSLELGDSALYFCASSVDGNWEDGYTFGSGTRLTVV.

The chain carries TRBV7-6 and TRBJ2-7; TRBD1 is a possible D gene (6 bases). The CDR3 length is 13 residues. Trimming stripped 3 bases from V and 7 bases from J, with 13 bases between. From germline, CDR1 is SGHVS and CDR2 FNYEAQ. The chain's CDR3 is CASSFKQGGEQYF. CDR3 DNA: TGTGCCAGCAGCTTTAAACAGGGTGGAGAGCAGTACTTC.

In its sample, this clone was seen once. The CDR3 coding sequence is TGCGCCAGCAGCTTGTCAGGCGGGCCTGAGCAGTTCTTC. This gives the protein CASSLSGGPEQFF. The V gene is TRBV5-1, the J gene TRBJ2-1, with D possibly TRBD2 on 5 matching bases. V shed 1 base and J shed 9 bases, with 11 bases lying between them. The CDR3 is 13 residues long. Germline V gives CDR1 SGHRS, CDR2 YFSETQ.

This clone was observed a single time. The chain uses TRBV19 and TRBJ1-5; no reliable D call. Germline V CDR1 and CDR2: LNHDA, SQIVND (reference sequence). Between the trimmed V and J ends, which lost 5 bases and 4 bases, there was a span of 9 bases. The CDR3 is made up of 13 amino acids. CDR3 in DNA: TGTGCCAGTAGTGAAGGGCGGAATCAGCCCCAGCATTTT. It yields the protein CASSEGRNQPQHF. The complete variable domain, with remaining parts taken from reference TRBV19 and TRBJ1-5, reads DGGITQSPKYLFRKEGQNVTLSCEQNLNHDAMYWYRQDPGQGLRLIYYSQIVNDFQKGDIAEGYSVSREKKESFPLTVTSAQKNPTAFYLCASSEGRNQPQHFGDGTRLSIL.

Note on this clone: This sample includes further DNA sequences coding for the same CDR3. This rearrangement joins TRBV11-1 to TRBJ2-2; 8 bases agree with TRBD1. Looked up from germline, CDR1 is SGHAT and CDR2 is FQDESV (reference sequence). The trim removed 5 bases at V and 5 bases at J, leaving 4 bases unmatched. The CDR3 covers 14 residues. The CDR3 here is CASSPRTGTGELFF. Here the CDR3 DNA reads TGTGCCAGCAGCCCGCGGACAGGGACCGGGGAGCTGTTTTTT.

V is TRBV5-6 and J is TRBJ2-7, with 8 bases lining up with TRBD1. V shed 0 bases, J shed 0 bases, and the junction held 5 bases outside the gene matches. Germline values: CDR1 SGHDT, CDR2 YYEEEE. The CDR3 has 16 residues. The CDR3: CASSLARGRISYEQYF. CDR3 sequence (DNA): TGTGCCAGCAGCTTGGCCAGGGGGCGGATCTCCTACGAGCAGTACTTC.

The CDR3 nucleotides are TGCGCCAGCAGATCGCAGTATTTT. Its translation is CASRSQYF. The chain combines TRBV5-1 with TRBJ2-3; D gene uncertain. The CDR3 is made up of 8 amino acids. Trimming removed 5 bases from V and 10 bases from J, with 2 bases in between. CDR1 and CDR2 from the germline V gene are SGHRS and YFSETQ.

Here the CDR3 reads CALSRTNTGELFF. The DNA for the CDR3 is TGTGCCCTCTCCAGAACGAACACCGGGGAGCTGTTTTTT. V is TRBV7-9 and J is TRBJ2-2; D call uncertain. The CDR3 sequence is 13 residues long. Per germline, CDR1 SEHNR and CDR2 FQNEAQ (reference sequence). V was cut by 11 bases and J by 0 bases, with 10 bases left in between. Supplemented by reference TRBV7-9 and TRBJ2-2, the full variable domain reads DTGVSQNPRHKITKRGQNVTFRCDPISEHNRLYWYRQTLGQGPEFLTYFQNEAQLEKSRLLSDRFSAERPKGSFSTLEIQRTEQGDSAMYLCALSRTNTGELFFGEGSRLTVL.

The rearrangement links TRBV5-4 to TRBJ2-7; the D gene is possibly TRBD1 (6 bases). V was clipped by 3 bases and J by 0 bases, with 10 bases between them. This CDR3 comprises 14 residues. Germline assignment: CDR1 SGHNT and CDR2 YYREEE (reference sequence). The CDR3 loop reads CASSSRDTSYEQYF. DNA for the CDR3: TGTGCCAGCAGCTCCCGGGACACCTCCTACGAGCAGTACTTC.

The chain employs TRBV24-1 and TRBJ2-5; D is unresolved. The V gene's germline CDR1 is KGHDR and CDR2 SFDVKD. This CDR3 region has 13 residues. Trimming left V 5 bases short and J 0 bases short, with 6 bases between. This CDR3 is CATSGSHQETQYF. The CDR3 DNA follows: TGTGCCACCAGTGGGTCTCACCAAGAGACCCAGTACTTC.

The rearrangement links TRBV4-2 to TRBJ2-5; TRBD2 aligns across 11 bases. This CDR3 has 16 amino acids. The V and J ends lost 0 bases and 4 bases, in that order; junction bases with no gene match: 4. The germline gives CDR1 LGHNA, CDR2 YNFKEQ. The CDR3 protein is CASSQDIAGGRETQYF. CDR3 nucleotides: TGTGCCAGCAGCCAAGATATAGCGGGGGGGCGAGAGACCCAGTACTTC.

This chain links TRBV29-1 with TRBJ1-3; 9 bases map to TRBD1. CDR1 is SQVTM and CDR2 is ANQGSEA in the germline V gene. With 7 bases clipped from V and 2 bases from J, the junction kept 9 bases outside the gene matches. The length of the CDR3 is 15 residues. The CDR3 loop reads CSGAVGQGTGNTIYF. CDR3 DNA sequence: TGCAGCGGTGCCGTGGGACAGGGAACTGGAAACACCATATATTTT.

This clone was recorded a few times. J is TRBJ1-5 and V is TRBV6-2 or TRBV6-3; D uncertain. V lost 2 bases to trimming and J lost 2 bases, with 1 base between them. CDR3 size: 12 residues. Germline V lookup: CDR1 MNHEY, CDR2 SVGEGT. In nucleotides, the CDR3 is TGTGCCAGCAGTTACGGCAATCAGCCCCAGCATTTT. This sequence encodes CASSYGNQPQHF.

This clone appeared a single time. The gene calls are TRBV19 and TRBJ2-1; D uncertain. The CDR3 loop spans 17 amino acids. V was cut by 4 bases and J by 7 bases, with 23 bases left in between. Germline assignment: CDR1 LNHDA and CDR2 SQIVND (reference sequence). The CDR3 loop is CASSSPVWQASGNEQFF. DNA for the CDR3: TGTGCCAGTAGTAGCCCAGTTTGGCAGGCCTCCGGGAATGAGCAGTTCTTC.

This chain joins TRBV11-2 and TRBJ2-2; 8 positions agree with TRBD2. The trim removed 8 bases at V and 1 base at J, leaving 15 bases unmatched. This CDR3 comprises 18 residues. CDR1 is SGHAT, CDR2 FQNNGV, per germline. The CDR3 loop reads CASREGQRWGQNTGELFF. The CDR3 coding sequence is TGTGCCAGCCGGGAGGGGCAAAGGTGGGGCCAGAACACCGGGGAGCTGTTTTTT. Combining the CDR3 with reference TRBV11-2 and TRBJ2-2 gives the whole variable domain EAGVAQSPRYKIIEKRQSVAFWCNPISGHATLYWYQQILGQGPKLLIQFQNNGVVDDSQLPKDRFSAERLKGVDSTLKIQPAKLEDSAVYLCASREGQRWGQNTGELFFGEGSRLTVL.

Only one count was recorded for this clone. The V call is TRBV4-1, the J call TRBJ1-2; 8 bases line up with TRBD1. Germline CDR1 MGHRA, CDR2 YSYEKL. This CDR3 region has 16 residues. The V and J ends lost 3 bases and 2 bases, in that order; junction bases with no gene match: 8. The CDR3 loop reads CASSHHSGQVNYGYTF. The DNA of the CDR3 is TGCGCCAGCAGCCACCACTCGGGACAGGTGAACTATGGCTACACCTTC.